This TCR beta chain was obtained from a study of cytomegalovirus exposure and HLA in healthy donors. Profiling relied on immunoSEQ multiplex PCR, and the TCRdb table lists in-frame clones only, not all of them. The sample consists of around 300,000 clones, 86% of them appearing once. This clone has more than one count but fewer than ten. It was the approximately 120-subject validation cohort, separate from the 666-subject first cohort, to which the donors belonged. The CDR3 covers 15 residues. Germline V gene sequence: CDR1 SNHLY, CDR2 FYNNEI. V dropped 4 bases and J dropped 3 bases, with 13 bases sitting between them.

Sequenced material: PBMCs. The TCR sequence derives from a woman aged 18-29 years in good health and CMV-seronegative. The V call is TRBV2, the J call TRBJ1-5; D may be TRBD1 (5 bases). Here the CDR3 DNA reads TGTGCCAGCAGTGGCGTAGGGGCCTTCAATCAGCCCCAGCATTTT. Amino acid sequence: CASSGVGAFNQPQHF.